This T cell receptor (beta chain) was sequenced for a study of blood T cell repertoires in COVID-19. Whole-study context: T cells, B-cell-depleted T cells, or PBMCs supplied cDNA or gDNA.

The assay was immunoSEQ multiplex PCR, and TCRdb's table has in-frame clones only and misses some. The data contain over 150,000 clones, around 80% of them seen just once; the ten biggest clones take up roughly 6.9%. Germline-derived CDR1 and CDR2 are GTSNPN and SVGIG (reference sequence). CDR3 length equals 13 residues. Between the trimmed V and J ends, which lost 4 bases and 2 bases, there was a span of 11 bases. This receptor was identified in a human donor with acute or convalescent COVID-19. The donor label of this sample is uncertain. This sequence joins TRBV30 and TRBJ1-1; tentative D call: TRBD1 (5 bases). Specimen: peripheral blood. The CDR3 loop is CAWNPQGNTEAFF. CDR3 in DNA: TGTGCCTGGAACCCCCAGGGAAACACTGAAGCTTTCTTT.